This T cell receptor (beta chain) is drawn from a study of blood T cell repertoires in COVID-19 (dated by TCRdb to the early 2020s). Broadly, across the study: Collaborator samples came from the United States, Italy and Spain and covered acute and convalescent phases of COVID-19. The repertoires were released in a freely available public database meant as a resource for research on the immune response to SARS-CoV-2. The samples were drawn from two sources: the first 160 participants of the ongoing ImmuneRACE study, and approximately 1,300 subjects contributed by 6 global collaborators. Where available, HLA class I and class II types were obtained from metadata supplied by the sample provider rather than from assay-based typing. Sample metadata almost always included a de-identified subject ID, COVID-19 status, age in years and sex. Deeply sampled blood TCRbeta repertoires from subjects exposed to, actively infected with, or recovered from COVID-19 were included in the dataset. The material from the prospective study consisted of cDNA or gDNA derived from T cells, B-cell-depleted T cells, or PBMCs. Results the study describes overall, beyond this receptor: The amount of clinical and demographic metadata varied by source and participant and was provided uncurated.

The CDR3, cysteine through phenylalanine, is 15 amino acids long. The only DNA kept is the CDR3, 45 bases in frame from the first base. Germline trimming amounts to 1 base on V and 6 bases on J, with 5 as the count of junction bases outside the gene matches. The germline V gene provides CDR1 SGHVS and CDR2 FNYEAQ. The immunoSEQ Assay, a bias-controlled multiplex PCR, was used to amplify TCRbeta CDR3 regions from genomic DNA. The study's own analysis went as follows. The number of nucleated cells in each sample was estimated by amplification of reference gene primers within the assay. To quantify the absolute abundance of each unique TCRbeta CDR3 rearrangement, sequence reads were collapsed and filtered. Productive Simpson clonality was computed per sample as the square root of Simpson's diversity index over productive rearrangements. Here the immuneACCESS table is served through TCRdb, limited to in-frame sequences with V and J called. Missing clones are a known gap in these copies; in checked studies unresolved V genes cover under half, and the rest lacks a known reason. That table is the source of V, J and clone size, and D and trimming were worked out from the DNA. The table for this sample lists about 95,000 clones; around 90% of them were counted only once. In total, the top ten clones hold roughly 5.1% of the sample.

At one collaborating source in Seattle, patients were enrolled during active infection and were followed longitudinally through the course of disease. Whole blood was collected in K2EDTA tubes by collaborating institutions according to the institutions' own protocols. Collaborator samples were shipped for TCRbeta analysis as frozen whole blood, isolated PBMCs, or DNA extracted from either sample type. With respect to this clone: Its antigen is unknown. The sample holds no much larger clone one base away, and base qualities are not on file.

Recombination connected TRBV7-6 to TRBJ2-2; a stretch of 7 junction bases matches TRBD1. This receptor was identified in a man aged 55-75 years with COVID-19, enrolled during active disease. The specimen sequenced was peripheral blood. In nucleotide form, the sequence is TGTGCCAGCAGCTTAGTAGGGGGCGCAGCCGGGGAGCTGTTTTTT. It specifies CASSLVGGAAGELFF.